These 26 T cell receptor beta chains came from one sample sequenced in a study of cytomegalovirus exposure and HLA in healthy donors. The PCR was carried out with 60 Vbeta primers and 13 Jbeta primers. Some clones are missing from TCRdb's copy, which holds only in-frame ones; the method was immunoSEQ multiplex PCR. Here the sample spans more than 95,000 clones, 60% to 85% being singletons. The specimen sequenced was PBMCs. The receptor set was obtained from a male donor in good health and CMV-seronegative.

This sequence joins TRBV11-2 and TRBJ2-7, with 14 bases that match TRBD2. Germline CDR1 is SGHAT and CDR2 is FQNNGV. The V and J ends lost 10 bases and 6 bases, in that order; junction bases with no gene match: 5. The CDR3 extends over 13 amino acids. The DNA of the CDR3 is TGTGCCACTATAGGACTAGCGGGAGGCGAGCAGTACTTC. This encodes CATIGLAGGEQYF.

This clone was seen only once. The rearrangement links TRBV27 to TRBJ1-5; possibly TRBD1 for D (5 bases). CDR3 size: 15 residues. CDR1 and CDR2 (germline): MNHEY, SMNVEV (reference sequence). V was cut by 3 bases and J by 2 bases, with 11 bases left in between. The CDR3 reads CASSLGTGGNQPQHF. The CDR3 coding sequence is TGTGCCAGCAGTTTGGGCACGGGGGGCAATCAGCCCCAGCATTTT.

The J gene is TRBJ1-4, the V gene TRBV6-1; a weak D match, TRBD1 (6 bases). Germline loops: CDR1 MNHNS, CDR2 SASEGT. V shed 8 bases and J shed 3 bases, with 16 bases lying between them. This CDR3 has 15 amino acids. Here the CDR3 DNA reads TGTGCCAGCTCATCACAGGGATGGGCTAATGAAAAACTGTTTTTT. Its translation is CASSSQGWANEKLFF.

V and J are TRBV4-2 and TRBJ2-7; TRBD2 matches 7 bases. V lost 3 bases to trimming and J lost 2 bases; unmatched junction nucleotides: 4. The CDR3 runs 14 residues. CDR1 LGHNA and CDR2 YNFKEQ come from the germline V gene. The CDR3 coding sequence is TGTGCCAGCAGCCAGCAACTAGCGCCCTACGAGCAGTACTTC. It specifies CASSQQLAPYEQYF.

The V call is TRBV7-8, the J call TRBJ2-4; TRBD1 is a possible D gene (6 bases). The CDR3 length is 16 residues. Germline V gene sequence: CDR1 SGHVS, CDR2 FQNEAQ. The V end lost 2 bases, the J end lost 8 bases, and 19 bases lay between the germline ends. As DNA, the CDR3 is TGTGCCAGCAGCTTACTCCAGACAGGATTGAGCGACATTCAGTACTTC. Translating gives CASSLLQTGLSDIQYF.

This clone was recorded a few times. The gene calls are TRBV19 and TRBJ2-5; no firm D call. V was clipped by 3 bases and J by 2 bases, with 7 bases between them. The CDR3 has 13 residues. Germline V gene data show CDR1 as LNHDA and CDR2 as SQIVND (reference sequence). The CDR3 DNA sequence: TGTGCCAGTAGTATCGTCCAGCAAGAGACCCAGTACTTC. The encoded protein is CASSIVQQETQYF.

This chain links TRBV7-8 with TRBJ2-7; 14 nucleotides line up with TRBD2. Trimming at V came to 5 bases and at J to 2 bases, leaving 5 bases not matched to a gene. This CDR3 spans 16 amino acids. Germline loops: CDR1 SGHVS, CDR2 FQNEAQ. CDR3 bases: TGTGCCAGCAGCCAGGGACTAGCGGGGGAGGCCTACGAGCAGTACTTC. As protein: CASSQGLAGEAYEQYF. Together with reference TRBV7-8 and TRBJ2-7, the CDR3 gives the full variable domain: GAGVSQSPRYKVAKRGQDVALRCDPISGHVSLFWYQQALGQGPEFLTYFQNEAQLDKSGLPSDRFFAERPEGSVSTLKIQRTQQEDSAVYLCASSQGLAGEAYEQYFGPGTRLTVT.

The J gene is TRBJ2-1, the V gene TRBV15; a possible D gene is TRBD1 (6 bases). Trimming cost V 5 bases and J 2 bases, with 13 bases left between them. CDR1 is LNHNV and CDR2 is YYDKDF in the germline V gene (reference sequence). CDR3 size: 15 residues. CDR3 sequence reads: CATSPEGGTYNEQFF. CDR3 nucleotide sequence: TGTGCCACCAGCCCGGAAGGGGGTACCTACAATGAGCAGTTCTTC.

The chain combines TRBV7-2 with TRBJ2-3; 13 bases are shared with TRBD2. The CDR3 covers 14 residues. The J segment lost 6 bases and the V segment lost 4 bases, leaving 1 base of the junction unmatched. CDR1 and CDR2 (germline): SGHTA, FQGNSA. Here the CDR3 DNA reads TGTGCCAGCAGCTGGGGACTAGCGGGGGATACGCAGTATTTT. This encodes CASSWGLAGDTQYF.

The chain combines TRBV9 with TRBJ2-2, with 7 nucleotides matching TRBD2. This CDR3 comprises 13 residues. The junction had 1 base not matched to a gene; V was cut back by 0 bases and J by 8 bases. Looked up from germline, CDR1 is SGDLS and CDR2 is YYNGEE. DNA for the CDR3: TGTGCCAGCAGCGTAGCGGGGGGAGGGGAGCTGTTTTTT. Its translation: CASSVAGGGELFF.

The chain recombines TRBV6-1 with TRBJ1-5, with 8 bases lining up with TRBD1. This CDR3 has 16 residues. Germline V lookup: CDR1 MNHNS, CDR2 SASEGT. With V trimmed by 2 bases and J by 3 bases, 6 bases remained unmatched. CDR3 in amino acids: CASSERAGGFNQPQHF. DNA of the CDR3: TGTGCCAGCAGTGAAAGGGCAGGGGGCTTCAATCAGCCCCAGCATTTT.

CDR3 coding DNA: TGTGCCAGCAGCCCAGGAAGGGGAGGGACAGGTGCCTACGAGCAGTACTTC. Its protein is CASSPGRGGTGAYEQYF. The V gene is TRBV27, the J gene TRBJ2-7, with D maybe TRBD1 (8 bases). Germline loops: CDR1 MNHEY, CDR2 SMNVEV (reference sequence). V was pared by 6 bases and J by 2 bases, with 23 bases between. This CDR3 comprises 17 residues.

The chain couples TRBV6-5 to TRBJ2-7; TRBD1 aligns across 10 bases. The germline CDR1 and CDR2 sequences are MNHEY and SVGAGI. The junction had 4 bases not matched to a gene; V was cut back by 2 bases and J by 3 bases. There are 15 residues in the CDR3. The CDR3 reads CASSYPGQGNYEQYF. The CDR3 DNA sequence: TGTGCCAGCAGTTACCCGGGACAGGGGAACTACGAGCAGTACTTC.

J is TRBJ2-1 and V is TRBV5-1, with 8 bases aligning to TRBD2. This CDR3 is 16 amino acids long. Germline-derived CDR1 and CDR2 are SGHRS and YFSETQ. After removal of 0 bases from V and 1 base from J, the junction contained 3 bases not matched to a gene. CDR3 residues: CASSLAPSGSYNEQFF. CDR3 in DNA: TGCGCCAGCAGCTTGGCCCCTAGCGGGTCCTACAATGAGCAGTTCTTC.

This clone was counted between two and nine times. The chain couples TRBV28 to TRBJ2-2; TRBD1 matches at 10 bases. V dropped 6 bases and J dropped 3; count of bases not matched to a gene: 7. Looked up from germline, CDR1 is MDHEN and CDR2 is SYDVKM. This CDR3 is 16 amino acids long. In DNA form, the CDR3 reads TGTGCCAGCAGCGACCCGGACAGGGGGGACACCGGGGAGCTGTTTTTT. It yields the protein CASSDPDRGDTGELFF.

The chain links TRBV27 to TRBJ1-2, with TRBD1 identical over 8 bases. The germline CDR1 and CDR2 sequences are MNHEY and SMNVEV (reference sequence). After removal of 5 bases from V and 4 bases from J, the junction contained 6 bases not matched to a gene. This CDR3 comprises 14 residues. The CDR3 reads CASSPDRALYGYTF. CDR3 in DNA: TGTGCCAGCAGTCCGGACAGGGCCCTCTATGGCTACACCTTC.

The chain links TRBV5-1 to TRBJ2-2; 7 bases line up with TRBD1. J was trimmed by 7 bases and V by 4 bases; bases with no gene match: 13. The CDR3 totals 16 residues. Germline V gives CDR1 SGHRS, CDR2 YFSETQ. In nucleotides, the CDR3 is TGCGCCAGCAGCCTAGGACAGGCCAGTAGGAACGGGGAGCTGTTTTTT. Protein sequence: CASSLGQASRNGELFF.

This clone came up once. CDR3 sequence (DNA): TGCGCCAGCAGCCATAAGACTGGTAGCAGACCAGATACGCAGTATTTT. Its translation: CASSHKTGSRPDTQYF. The rearrangement uses TRBV4-1 and TRBJ2-3; D unclear. CDR3 length: 16 residues. Trimming shortened V by 3 bases and J by 4 bases, and 17 bases separated the two germline ends. Looked up from germline, CDR1 is MGHRA and CDR2 is YSYEKL.

As DNA, the CDR3 is TGCACCAGCAGCCAAGATGAAGGCGGAAGCTCCTACAATGAGCAGTTCTTC. Protein sequence: CTSSQDEGGSSYNEQFF. The V and J genes are TRBV1 and TRBJ2-1; the D call in the table, TRBD2, was not verified against the DNA. TRBV1 has pseudogene status. This CDR3 contains 17 residues.

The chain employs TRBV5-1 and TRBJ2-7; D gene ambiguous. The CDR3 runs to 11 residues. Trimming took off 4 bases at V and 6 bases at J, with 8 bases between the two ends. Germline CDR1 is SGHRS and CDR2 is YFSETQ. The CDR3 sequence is CASSLGGEQYF. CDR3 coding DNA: TGCGCCAGCAGCCTCGGCGGCGAGCAGTACTTC.

Written as DNA, the CDR3 is TGTGCCTGGAGTGCGGGACAGCAAAATGAAAAACTGTTTTTT. Its protein product is CAWSAGQQNEKLFF. This chain uses TRBV30 with TRBJ1-4; 7 positions agree with TRBD1. CDR1 is GTSNPN, CDR2 SVGIG, per germline (reference sequence). The CDR3 has 14 amino acids. V was pared by 1 base and J by 5 bases, with 4 bases of the junction left unmatched.

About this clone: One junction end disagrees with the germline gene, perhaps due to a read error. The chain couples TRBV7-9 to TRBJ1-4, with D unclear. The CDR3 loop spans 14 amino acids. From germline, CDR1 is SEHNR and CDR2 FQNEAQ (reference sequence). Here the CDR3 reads CSSSIIGAAEKLFF. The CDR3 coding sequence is TGTTCCAGCAGCATAATCGGAGCCGCCGAAAAACTGTTTTTT.

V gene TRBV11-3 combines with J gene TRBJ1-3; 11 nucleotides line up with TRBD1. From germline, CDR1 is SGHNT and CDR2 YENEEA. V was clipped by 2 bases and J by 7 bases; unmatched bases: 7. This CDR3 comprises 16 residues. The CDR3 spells CASSLKPGTGGNTIYF. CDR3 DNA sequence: TGTGCCAGCAGCTTAAAACCCGGGACAGGGGGGAACACCATATATTTT.

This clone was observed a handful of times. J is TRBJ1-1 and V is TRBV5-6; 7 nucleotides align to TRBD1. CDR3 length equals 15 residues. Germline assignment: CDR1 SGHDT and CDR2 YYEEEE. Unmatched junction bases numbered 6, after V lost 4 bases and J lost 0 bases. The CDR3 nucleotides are TGTGCCAGCAGCCCTCTACAGGGGATGAACACTGAAGCTTTCTTT. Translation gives CASSPLQGMNTEAFF.

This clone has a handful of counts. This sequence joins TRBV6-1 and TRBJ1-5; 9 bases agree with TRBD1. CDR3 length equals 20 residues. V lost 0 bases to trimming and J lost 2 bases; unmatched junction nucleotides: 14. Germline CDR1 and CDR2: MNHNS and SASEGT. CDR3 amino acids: CASSEARYGTGRGGNQPQHF. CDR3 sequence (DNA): TGTGCCAGCAGTGAAGCGCGCTACGGGACAGGGAGGGGGGGCAATCAGCCCCAGCATTTT.

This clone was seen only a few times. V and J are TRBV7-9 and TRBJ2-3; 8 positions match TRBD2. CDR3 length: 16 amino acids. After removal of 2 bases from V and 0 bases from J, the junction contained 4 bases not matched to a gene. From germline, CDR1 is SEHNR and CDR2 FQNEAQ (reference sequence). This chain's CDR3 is CASSLTIAGSTDTQYF. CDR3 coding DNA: TGTGCCAGCAGCTTAACAATAGCGGGAAGCACAGATACGCAGTATTTT.